The T cell receptor beta chain described here comes from a study of glioma-infiltrating T cells. Study-level findings and limits: Tissue and blood shared very few CDR3 sequences. Tissue-blood divergence was below expectation in non-neoplastic patients, above in gliomas.

Comment on this clonotype: Its cognate antigen is unknown.

V was cut by 5 bases and J by 0 bases, with 16 bases left in between. CDR1 SGHAT and CDR2 FQNNGV come from the germline V gene. The CDR3 is made up of 16 amino acids. The iRepertoire nested amplicon-rescue multiplex PCR amplified TCR alpha and beta CDR3s from RNA. For one-step reverse transcription and amplification, roughly 95-450 ng of tissue mRNA or PBMC total RNA was used. TCRdb re-called the multiplex PCR reads through MiXCR, storing one row per CDR3 protein. The data contain some 85,000 distinct CDR3 sequences, 20% to 25% of them singletons. The sequencing input was glioma tissue, nonneoplastic brain tissue, or PBMCs (not recorded which). The sequence was obtained from a human donor with low-grade glioma or glioblastoma, undergoing nonglioma brain surgery, or in good health (not recorded which). The chain links TRBV11-2 to TRBJ1-2; D gene uncertain. The CDR3 loop is CASSPRMMVANYGYTF. As DNA, the CDR3 is TGTGCCAGCAGCCCCAGGATGATGGTCGCTAACTATGGCTACACCTTC.